This T cell receptor beta chain was captured in a study of neoadjuvant nivolumab and ipilimumab in lung cancer. The study, taken as a whole, reports: Only two of four nivolumab-treated tumors gained richness and clonality by surgery. Pretherapy blood TCR richness correlated positively with resected tumor richness. TCR clonality did not significantly correlate with pathologic tumor regression.

Generated by immunoSEQ multiplex PCR, the TCRdb table keeps only in-frame clones and is missing some. There are thousands of clones in the sample; roughly nine tenths occur only once, and under 3.5% lies in the top ten. V shed 3 bases, J shed 2 bases, and the junction held 6 bases outside the gene matches. This CDR3 is built from 15 residues. From germline, CDR1 is LGHNA and CDR2 YSLEER. For this clone: The antigen remains unidentified.

The material was blood, obtained after neoadjuvant nivolumab, alone or with ipilimumab, at or shortly before surgery. The V call is TRBV4-3, the J call TRBJ1-2; 7 bases agree with TRBD1. This clonotype was obtained from an adult with non-small cell lung cancer. Some clones in this sample may be carry-over from other donors' samples. The CDR3 DNA sequence: TGCGCCAGCAGCCAGGGGGGACAGTCCAACTATGGCTACACCTTC. Its protein is CASSQGGQSNYGYTF.